These T cell receptor beta chains were read from a single sample in a study of blood T cell repertoires in COVID-19. This table comes from immunoSEQ multiplex PCR, and its TCRdb copy is limited to in-frame clones, with some not included. The sample carries 250,000 or so clones, 85% to 90% recorded once. Sequences were obtained from PBMCs or T cells enriched from blood (not recorded which). The source of these receptors is a woman in her 30s with acute COVID-19. Both conserved end residues are part of each CDR3. The order of the fields is D gene, clone size, J gene, V gene, CDR3 protein, CDR3 DNA. A D gene is named only where the DNA matches it firmly. Size tells how often a clone was seen (once, few, many) or the class of an expanded clone, and some rows leave it out.

>NA|NA|TRBJ2-7|TRBV7-6
CASSPLGMAGRTYEQYF
TGTGCCAGCAGCCCCCTGGGGATGGCGGGAAGGACCTACGAGCAGTACTTC
>TRBD2|NA|TRBJ2-1|TRBV3-1/TRBV3-2
CASSQDALAGGLYNEQFF
TGTGCCAGCAGCCAAGACGCTCTAGCGGGAGGCCTCTACAATGAGCAGTTCTTC
>TRBD1|NA|TRBJ2-7|TRBV18
CASSSDRLYEQYF
TGTGCCAGCTCATCGGACAGGCTCTACGAGCAGTACTTC
>TRBD1|NA|TRBJ1-1|TRBV28
CASSLWGQGAVGTEAFF
TGTGCCAGCAGTTTATGGGGACAGGGGGCAGTGGGAACTGAAGCTTTCTTT
>TRBD2|NA|TRBJ2-1|TRBV7-2
CASSLVASGRRYNEQFF
TGTGCCAGCAGCTTAGTGGCTAGCGGGAGGAGGTACAATGAGCAGTTCTTC
>TRBD2|NA|TRBJ2-1|TRBV29-1
CSVGTSADNEQFF
TGCAGCGTTGGGACTAGCGCCGACAATGAGCAGTTCTTC
>TRBD2|NA|TRBJ2-7|TRBV19
CASTRSSGSGYEQYF
TGTGCCAGTACCCGGTCTAGCGGGAGTGGCTACGAGCAGTACTTC
>TRBD2|NA|TRBJ2-7|TRBV6-5
CASSPEREWGEQYF
TGTGCCAGCAGTCCGGAGCGGGAGTGGGGCGAGCAGTACTTC
>TRBD1|NA|TRBJ2-5|TRBV24-1
CATQEGAWETQYF
TGTGCCACCCAAGAGGGGGCTTGGGAGACCCAGTACTTC
>TRBD2|NA|TRBJ2-7|TRBV7-8
CASSREGVNEQYF
TGTGCCAGCAGCCGGGAGGGCGTTAACGAGCAGTACTTC
>TRBD1|NA|TRBJ2-1|TRBV28
CASSSSGTGSRDNEQFF
TGTGCCAGCAGTTCCTCCGGGACAGGGTCCAGGGACAATGAGCAGTTCTTC
>TRBD1|NA|TRBJ2-6|TRBV18
CASSPPGQGISGANVLTF
TGTGCCAGCTCACCACCGGGACAGGGGATCTCTGGGGCCAACGTCCTGACTTTC
>NA|NA|TRBJ2-1|TRBV4-1
CASSQQTQGTRNEQFF
TGCGCCAGCAGCCAACAGACCCAGGGGACCCGCAATGAGCAGTTCTTC
>NA|NA|TRBJ2-7|TRBV19
CASSPGRPYEQYF
TGTGCCAGTAGCCCGGGGAGGCCTTACGAGCAGTACTTC
>TRBD2|NA|TRBJ2-1|TRBV7-6
CASSLLGTSGSYEQFF
TGTGCCAGCAGCTTATTAGGGACTAGCGGGAGTTATGAGCAGTTCTTC
>NA|once|TRBJ2-1|TRBV27
CASRKTRLVFEQFF
TGTGCCAGCAGGAAGACAAGGCTCGTATTCGAGCAGTTCTTC
>TRBD1|NA|TRBJ1-1|TRBV29-1
CSVKAGGTEAFF
TGCAGCGTCAAGGCAGGGGGCACTGAAGCTTTCTTT
>NA|NA|TRBJ2-3|TRBV27
CASSPGSLADTQYF
TGTGCCAGCTCCCCGGGTTCCTTGGCAGATACGCAGTATTTT
>NA|NA|TRBJ2-6|TRBV6-5
CASSYSQGSGANVLTF
TGTGCCAGCAGTTACTCTCAGGGTTCCGGGGCCAACGTCCTGACTTTC
>NA|NA|TRBJ2-6|TRBV11-2
CASSAPGGGSSGANVLTF
TGTGCCAGCAGCGCCCCAGGGGGCGGGAGCTCTGGGGCCAACGTCCTGACTTTC
>TRBD2|NA|TRBJ2-1|TRBV19
CASGLAANNEQFF
TGTGCCAGTGGACTAGCGGCCAACAATGAGCAGTTCTTC
>TRBD1|NA|TRBJ1-2|TRBV10-3
CAISGLGGEDYGYTF
TGTGCCATCAGTGGACTAGGGGGCGAAGACTATGGCTACACCTTC
>NA|NA|TRBJ1-1|TRBV11-3
CASSQRGGEAFF
TGTGCCAGCAGCCAGCGCGGGGGTGAAGCTTTCTTT
>NA|NA|TRBJ1-4|TRBV25-1
CASGPRQGREKLFF
TGTGCCAGCGGGCCTCGTCAGGGTCGGGAAAAACTGTTTTTT
>TRBD1|NA|TRBJ1-2|TRBV11-1
CASSPRDSYNYGYTF
TGTGCCAGCAGCCCCCGGGACAGCTATAACTATGGCTACACCTTC
>TRBD2|NA|TRBJ2-7|TRBV5-1
CASSLRSETSGLSSYEQYF
TGCGCCAGCAGCCTGAGATCCGAGACTAGCGGGCTAAGCTCCTACGAGCAGTACTTC
>NA|few|TRBJ1-1|TRBV13
CASSPSPNTEAFF
TGTGCCAGCAGCCCGAGCCCCAACACTGAAGCTTTCTTT
>TRBD1|few|TRBJ2-7|TRBV9
CASSDGDRGDERYF
TGTGCCAGCAGCGATGGGGACAGGGGGGACGAGCGGTACTTC
>TRBD1|NA|TRBJ1-2|TRBV6-2/TRBV6-3
CASSETGGIGYTF
TGTGCCAGCAGCGAGACAGGGGGCATTGGCTACACCTTC
>TRBD1|NA|TRBJ1-1|TRBV7-3
CASSPQGEAAEAFF
TGTGCCAGCAGCCCTCAGGGGGAAGCGGCTGAAGCTTTCTTT
>NA|NA|TRBJ1-3|TRBV18
CASFPGGSGNTIYF
TGTGCCAGTTTCCCGGGAGGCTCTGGAAACACCATATATTTT
>NA|NA|TRBJ2-1|TRBV19
CASSIVPPGGEQFF
TGTGCCAGTAGTATAGTTCCCCCCGGGGGTGAGCAGTTCTTC
>TRBD2|NA|TRBJ2-3|TRBV28
CASSWTSGAGGDTQYF
TGTGCCAGCAGTTGGACTAGCGGGGCCGGGGGGGATACGCAGTATTTT
>NA|few|TRBJ1-4|TRBV21-1
CASRKNQGLNEKLFF
TGTGCCAGCAGGAAAAACCAGGGGCTAAATGAAAAACTGTTTTTT
>TRBD1|NA|TRBJ1-1|TRBV24-1
CATSDPTTGAEAFF
TGTGCCACCAGTGACCCTACGACAGGGGCTGAAGCTTTCTTT
>TRBD2|NA|TRBJ2-3|TRBV15
CATSLAGGPSDTQYF
TGTGCCACCAGTCTAGCGGGAGGGCCGAGTGATACGCAGTATTTT
>NA|NA|TRBJ1-1|TRBV5-4
CASSWGPNTEAFF
TGTGCCAGCAGCTGGGGCCCGAACACTGAAGCTTTCTTT
>TRBD2|NA|TRBJ2-1|TRBV5-4
CASSSPSGSSNEQFF
TGTGCCAGCAGCTCGCCTAGCGGGAGTTCGAATGAGCAGTTCTTC
>TRBD1|NA|TRBJ1-6|TRBV23-1
CASSPGTGGWGSPLHF
TGCGCCAGCAGTCCAGGGACAGGGGGCTGGGGTTCACCCCTCCACTTT
>NA|NA|TRBJ1-1|TRBV2
CASSEGPGLLNTEAFF
TGTGCCAGCAGTGAAGGGCCGGGACTCTTGAACACTGAAGCTTTCTTT
>NA|NA|TRBJ2-1|TRBV24-1
CATSDSGENEQFF
TGTGCCACCAGTGATTCGGGGGAGAATGAGCAGTTCTTC
>NA|NA|TRBJ1-4|TRBV10-3
CAISESRASNEKLFF
TGTGCCATCAGTGAGTCCAGGGCGTCTAATGAAAAACTGTTTTTT
>NA|NA|TRBJ2-7|TRBV10-1
CASSDVGRNYEQYF
TGCGCCAGCAGTGATGTGGGCCGAAACTACGAGCAGTACTTC
>NA|NA|TRBJ2-1|TRBV11-1
CASSLKLSSYNEQFF
TGTGCCAGCAGCCTAAAGTTGAGCTCCTACAATGAGCAGTTCTTC
>NA|NA|TRBJ2-7|TRBV28
CASSLGPSYEQYF
TGTGCCAGCAGTTTAGGGCCTTCCTACGAGCAGTACTTC
>NA|NA|TRBJ1-6|TRBV2
CASSADSRSPLHF
TGTGCCAGCAGTGCGGACTCTCGTTCACCCCTCCACTTT
>NA|NA|TRBJ2-2|TRBV11-3
CASSSTSPGELFF
TGTGCCAGCAGCTCCACTTCCCCCGGGGAGCTGTTTTTT
>NA|NA|TRBJ2-1|TRBV5-1
CASSPSSADLMEQFF
TGCGCCAGCAGCCCATCTAGCGCGGATCTTATGGAGCAGTTCTTC
>TRBD2|NA|TRBJ2-2|TRBV27
CASSLNGGRAGTGELFF
TGTGCCAGCAGTTTAAATGGCGGGAGGGCCGGTACCGGGGAGCTGTTTTTT
>TRBD1|NA|TRBJ2-3|TRBV12-5
CASASGQGNTDTQYF
TGTGCTAGTGCTTCGGGACAGGGTAACACAGATACGCAGTATTTT
>NA|NA|TRBJ1-6|TRBV9
CASSVAGGSTNSPLHF
TGTGCCAGCAGCGTAGCTGGTGGGAGCACTAATTCACCCCTCCACTTT
>NA|NA|TRBJ2-4|TRBV28
CASSPQMILAKNIQYF
TGTGCCAGCAGTCCTCAAATGATACTAGCCAAAAACATTCAGTACTTC
>NA|NA|TRBJ1-3|TRBV27
CASTPQASGNTIYF
TGTGCCAGCACCCCCCAGGCCTCTGGAAACACCATATATTTT
>NA|NA|TRBJ2-7|TRBV3-1/TRBV3-2
CAGSQAGPGGQYF
TGTGCCGGCAGCCAAGCCGGACCCGGGGGGCAGTACTTC
>TRBD1|NA|TRBJ1-2|TRBV4-3
CASSQTRTGGSYGYTF
TGCGCCAGCAGCCAAACGCGGACAGGGGGCAGCTATGGCTACACCTTC
>TRBD1|NA|TRBJ2-7|TRBV4-1
CASSPTQGSSYEQYF
TGCGCCAGCAGCCCAACACAGGGGAGCTCCTACGAGCAGTACTTC
>NA|once|TRBJ2-1|TRBV11-1
CASSQPGTRNYNEQFF
TGTGCCAGCAGCCAACCCGGGACTCGAAACTACAATGAGCAGTTCTTC
>NA|NA|TRBJ2-7|TRBV28
CASSSAGTPATYEQYF
TGTGCCAGCAGTTCAGCCGGGACACCCGCCACCTACGAGCAGTACTTC
>NA|NA|TRBJ1-3|TRBV5-1
CASSLEQASGNTIYF
TGCGCCAGCAGCTTGGAACAGGCCTCTGGAAACACCATATATTTT